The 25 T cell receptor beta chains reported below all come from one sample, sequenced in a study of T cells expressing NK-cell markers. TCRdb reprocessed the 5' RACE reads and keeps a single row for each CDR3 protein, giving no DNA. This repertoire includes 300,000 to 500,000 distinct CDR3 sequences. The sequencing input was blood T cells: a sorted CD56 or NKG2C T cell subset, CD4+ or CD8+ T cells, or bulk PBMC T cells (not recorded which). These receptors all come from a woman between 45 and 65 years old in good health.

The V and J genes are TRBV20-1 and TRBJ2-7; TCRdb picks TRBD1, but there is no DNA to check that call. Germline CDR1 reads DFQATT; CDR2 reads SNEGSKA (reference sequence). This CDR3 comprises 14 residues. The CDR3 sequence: CSARDLAGHYEQYF.

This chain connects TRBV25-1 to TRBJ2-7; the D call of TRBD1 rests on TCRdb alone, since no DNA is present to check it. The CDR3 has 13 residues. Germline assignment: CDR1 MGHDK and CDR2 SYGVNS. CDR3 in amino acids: CASRGTVSYEQYF.

The CDR3 reads CASSFGDRLPGELFF. The rearrangement links TRBV5-1 to TRBJ2-2; with no DNA, the TCRdb D assignment of TRBD1 cannot be verified. The CDR3 covers 15 residues. Germline loops: CDR1 SGHRS, CDR2 YFSETQ.

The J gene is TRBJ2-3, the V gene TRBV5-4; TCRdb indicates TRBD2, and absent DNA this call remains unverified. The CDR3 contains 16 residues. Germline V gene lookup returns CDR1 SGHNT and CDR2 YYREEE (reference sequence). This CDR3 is CASRTGLADPTDTQYF. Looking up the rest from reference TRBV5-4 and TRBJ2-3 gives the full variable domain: ETGVTQSPTHLIKTRGQQVTLRCSSQSGHNTVSWYQQALGQGPQFIFQYYREEENGRGNFPPRFSGLQFPNYSSELNVNALELDDSALYLCASRTGLADPTDTQYFGPGTRLTVL.

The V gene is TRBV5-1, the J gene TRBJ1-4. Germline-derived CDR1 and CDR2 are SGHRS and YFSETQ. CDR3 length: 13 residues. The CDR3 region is CASKRVGDEKLFF.

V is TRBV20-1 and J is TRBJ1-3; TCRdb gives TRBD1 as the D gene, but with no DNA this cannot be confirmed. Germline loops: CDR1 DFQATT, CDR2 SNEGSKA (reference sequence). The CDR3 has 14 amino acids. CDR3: CSANGGTGETTIYF.

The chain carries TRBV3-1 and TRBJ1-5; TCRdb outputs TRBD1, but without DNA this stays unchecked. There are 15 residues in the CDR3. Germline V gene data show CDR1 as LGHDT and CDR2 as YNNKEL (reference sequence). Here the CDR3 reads CASSQDITGGQPQHF. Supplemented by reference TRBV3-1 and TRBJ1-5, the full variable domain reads DTAVSQTPKYLVTQMGNDKSIKCEQNLGHDTMYWYKQDSKKFLKIMFSYNNKELIINETVPNRFSPKSPDKAHLNLHINSLELGDSAVYFCASSQDITGGQPQHFGDGTRLSIL.

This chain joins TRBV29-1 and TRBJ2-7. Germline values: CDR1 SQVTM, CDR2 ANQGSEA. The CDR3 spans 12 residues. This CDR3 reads CSVKWTSYEQYF.

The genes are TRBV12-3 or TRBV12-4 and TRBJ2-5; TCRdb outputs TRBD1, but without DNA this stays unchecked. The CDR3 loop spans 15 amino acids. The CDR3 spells CASSSQGAVGETQYF.

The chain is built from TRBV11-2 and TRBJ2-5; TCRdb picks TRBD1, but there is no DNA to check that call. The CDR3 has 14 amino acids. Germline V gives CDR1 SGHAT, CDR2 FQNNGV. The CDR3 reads CASSSTLGLGTQYF.

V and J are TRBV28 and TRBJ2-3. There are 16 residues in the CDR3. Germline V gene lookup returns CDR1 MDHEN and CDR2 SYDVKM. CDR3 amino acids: CASSISYGLDTDTQYF.

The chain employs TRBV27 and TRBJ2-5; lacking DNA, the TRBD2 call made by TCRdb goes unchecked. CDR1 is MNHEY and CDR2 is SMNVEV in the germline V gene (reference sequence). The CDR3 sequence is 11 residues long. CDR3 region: CATSSYETQYF.

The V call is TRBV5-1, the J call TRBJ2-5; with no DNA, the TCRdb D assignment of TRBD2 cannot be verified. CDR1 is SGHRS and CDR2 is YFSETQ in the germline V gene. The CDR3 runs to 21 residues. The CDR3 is CASLTNTAPGGEREFKETQYF.

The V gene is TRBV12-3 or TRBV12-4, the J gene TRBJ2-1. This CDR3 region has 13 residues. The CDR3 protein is CASGLAGHNEQFF.

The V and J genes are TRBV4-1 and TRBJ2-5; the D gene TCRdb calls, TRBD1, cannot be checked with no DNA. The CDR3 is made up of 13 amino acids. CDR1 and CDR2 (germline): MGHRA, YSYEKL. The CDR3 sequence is CASRGQREETQYF.

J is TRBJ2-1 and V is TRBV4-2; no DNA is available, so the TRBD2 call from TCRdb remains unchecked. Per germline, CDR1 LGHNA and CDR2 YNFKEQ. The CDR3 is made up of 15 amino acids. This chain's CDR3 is CASSQPDYTYNEQFF.

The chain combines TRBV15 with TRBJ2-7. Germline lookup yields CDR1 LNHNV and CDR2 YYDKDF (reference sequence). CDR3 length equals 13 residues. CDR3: CATSERRIYEQYF.

CDR3 loop: CASLTQGGELFF. The chain uses TRBV28 and TRBJ2-2. Germline V gives CDR1 MDHEN, CDR2 SYDVKM. The CDR3 length is 12 residues.

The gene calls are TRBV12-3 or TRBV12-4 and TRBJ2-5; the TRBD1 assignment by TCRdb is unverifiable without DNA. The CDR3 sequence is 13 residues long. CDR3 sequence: CASSFRRGETQYF.

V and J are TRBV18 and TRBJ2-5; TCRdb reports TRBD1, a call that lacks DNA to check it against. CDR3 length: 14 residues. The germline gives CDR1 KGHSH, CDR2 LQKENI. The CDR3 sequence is CASSPFAGQETQYF.

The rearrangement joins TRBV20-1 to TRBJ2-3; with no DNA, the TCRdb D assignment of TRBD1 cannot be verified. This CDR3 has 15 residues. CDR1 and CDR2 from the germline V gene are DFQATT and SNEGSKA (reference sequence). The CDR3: CSARDRPTGPDTQYF.

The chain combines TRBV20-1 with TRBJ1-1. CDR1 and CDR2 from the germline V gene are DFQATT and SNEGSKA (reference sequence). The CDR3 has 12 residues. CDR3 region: CSGIKVGTEAFF.

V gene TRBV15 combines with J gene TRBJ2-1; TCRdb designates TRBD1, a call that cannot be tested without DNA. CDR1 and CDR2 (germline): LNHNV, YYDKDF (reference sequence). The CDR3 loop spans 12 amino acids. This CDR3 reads CATSRPGDEQFF.

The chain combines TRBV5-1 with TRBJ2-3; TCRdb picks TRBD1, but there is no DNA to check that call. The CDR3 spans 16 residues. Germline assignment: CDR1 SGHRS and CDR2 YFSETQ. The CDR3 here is CASSLEAGGSTDTQYF. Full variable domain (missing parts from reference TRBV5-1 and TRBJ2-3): KAGVTQTPRYLIKTRGQQVTLSCSPISGHRSVSWYQQTPGQGLQFLFEYFSETQRNKGNFPGRFSGRQFSNSRSEMNVSTLELGDSALYLCASSLEAGGSTDTQYFGPGTRLTVL.

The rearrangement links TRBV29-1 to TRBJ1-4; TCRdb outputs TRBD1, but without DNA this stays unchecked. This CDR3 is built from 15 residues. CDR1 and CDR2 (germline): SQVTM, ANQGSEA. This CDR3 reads CSARTGEGVNEKLFF.